This TCR beta chain was retrieved from a study of OX40 agonist ivuxolimab in advanced cancers. On the study more broadly: People in dose escalation had one of these cancers: hepatocellular carcinoma, melanoma, renal cell or head and neck cancer.

Enrollment shut out patients with autoimmune disease history or systemic immunosuppression. Germline V lookup: CDR1 MNHEY, CDR2 SVGAGI. Trimming left V 4 bases short and J 4 bases short, with 17 bases between. The CDR3 is 16 amino acids. Study-level points and caveats: Expanded clones were, on average, more numerous in CD8+ T cells than in CD4+. Low clonal expansion, among the lowest seen, marked partial responders at 0.1-3.0 mg/kg.

As concerns this clone: Its antigen is not known.

Here immunoSEQ multiplex PCR was the method, and the copy in TCRdb shows in-frame clones only, minus some. The table lists 45,000 to 50,000 clones, approximately 91% of them singletons. The J gene is TRBJ1-5, the V gene TRBV6-5, with D perhaps TRBD1 (6 bases). The sequences come from CD4+ or CD8+ T cells sorted from blood, collected in a trial of the OX40 agonist ivuxolimab. This TCR derives from an adult with an advanced solid tumor such as melanoma, head and neck, liver or kidney cancer. Written as DNA, the CDR3 is TGTGCCAGCAGTTCCAGGGGTGAGGAAGGAAATCAGCCCCAGCATTTT. Protein product: CASSSRGEEGNQPQHF.